This TCR beta chain was identified in a study of T-cell reconstitution after alpha-beta-depleted transplantation in children. Whole-study results and caveats: There were reportedly several hundred expanded graft clones from which alpha-beta T cells came about two months after transplant. T-cell numbers and diversity one year post-transplant derived largely from freshly generated T cells. There were some patients whose high TCRbeta diversity at day 60 came from surviving recipient T cells and thymic progenitors.

For TCRbeta, the library was prepared with unique molecular identifiers. TCRdb redid the calling of the PCR reads with MiXCR, one entry per CDR3 protein. Of about 980,000 distinct CDR3 sequences in the sample, roughly 29% were seen once. For this clonotype: The target antigen is unknown.

V dropped 0 bases and J dropped 1 base, with 16 bases sitting between them. Germline V CDR1 and CDR2: LGHNA, YSLEER. The CDR3 length is 18 residues. This specimen consisted of PBMCs, mostly from graft donor cells, obtained 360 days after TCRalphabeta/CD19-depleted stem cell transplant. The V gene is TRBV4-3, the J gene TRBJ1-5; D is unresolved. This sequence was found in a boy in the first two years of life who had a stem cell transplant for SCID, so the T cells may come from the graft donor. CDR3 nucleotide sequence: TGCGCCAGCAGCCAAGATATCCCTGGAAGGGCAAGCAATCAGCCCCAGCATTTT. As protein: CASSQDIPGRASNQPQHF.